These 29 T cell receptor beta chains came from one sample sequenced in a study of blood T cell repertoires in COVID-19. Only in-frame clones appear in the TCRdb table, and some are missing; sequencing was by immunoSEQ multiplex PCR. Among over 130,000 clones, around nine tenths were seen once, and the ten largest hold under 6%. Sequencing was performed on peripheral blood. The receptors come from a human donor in a cohort sampled during active COVID-19.

The chain has TRBV5-4 and TRBJ1-1; 8 positions match TRBD1. Trimming removed 4 bases from V and 5 bases from J; junction bases left unmatched: 16. The CDR3 has 17 residues. The germline CDR1 and CDR2 sequences are SGHNT and YYREEE (reference sequence). This CDR3 reads CASSLGQGPPGGTEAFF. CDR3 sequence (DNA): TGTGCCAGCAGCCTTGGACAGGGACCTCCCGGGGGGACTGAAGCTTTCTTT.

Only a few counts were recorded for this clone. V usage is TRBV6-6 and J usage is TRBJ1-2; D gene unclear. The CDR3 has 13 amino acids. V lost 7 bases, J lost 3 bases, and 12 bases lay in between. Germline CDR1 reads MNHNY; CDR2 reads SVGAGI (reference sequence). DNA for the CDR3: TGTGCCAGCACCCCAGCGGGATACTATGGCTACACCTTC. Amino acid sequence: CASTPAGYYGYTF.

V usage is TRBV20-1 and J usage is TRBJ2-7; possibly TRBD1 for D (5 bases). V was trimmed by 3 bases and J by 0 bases, leaving 12 bases between them. Germline lookup yields CDR1 DFQATT and CDR2 SNEGSKA (reference sequence). The CDR3 consists of 14 residues. CDR3 loop: CSASIPQGSYEQYF. In DNA form, the CDR3 reads TGCAGTGCTAGTATCCCGCAGGGCTCCTACGAGCAGTACTTC.

This chain connects TRBV14 to TRBJ2-3; unclear D gene. V lost 6 bases to trimming and J lost 7 bases, with 14 bases between them. This CDR3 is built from 13 residues. Germline lookup yields CDR1 SGHDN and CDR2 FVKESK. CDR3 region: CASSSFQLHTQYF. The CDR3 nucleotides read TGTGCCAGCAGTTCGTTCCAGTTACATACGCAGTATTTT.

V usage is TRBV28 and J usage is TRBJ2-2; TRBD2 aligns across 9 bases. This CDR3 contains 16 residues. J was trimmed by 4 bases and V by 2 bases; bases with no gene match: 5. The V gene's germline CDR1 is MDHEN and CDR2 SYDVKM. In nucleotides, the CDR3 is TGTGCCAGCAGTTTAGCGGGGGGGCCGGGCACCGGGGAGCTGTTTTTT. Its translation: CASSLAGGPGTGELFF.

This clone has only a few counts. The V and J genes are TRBV3-1 (or the pseudogene TRBV3-2) and TRBJ2-7; 10 bases match TRBD1. Germline trimming cut 2 bases from V and 4 bases from J; bases unmatched to any gene: 5. The CDR3 covers 15 residues. Germline CDR1 and CDR2: LGHDT and YNNKEL (reference sequence). For the CDR3, the DNA is TGTGCCAGCAGCCAACCGGGACAGGGGACTTACGAGCAGTACTTC. Translation: CASSQPGQGTYEQYF.

In DNA form, the CDR3 reads TGTGCCAGCAGCCTTCGGGGGGATAGGAGCTCCTACAATGAGCAGTTCTTC. Amino acids: CASSLRGDRSSYNEQFF. The chain recombines TRBV28 with TRBJ2-1, with 7 bases matching TRBD2. Trimming took 6 bases from V and 0 from J; bases not matched to a gene: 11. The CDR3 has 17 amino acids. Per germline, CDR1 MDHEN and CDR2 SYDVKM.

The gene calls are TRBV18 and TRBJ2-1; TRBD2 aligns across 9 bases. Looked up from germline, CDR1 is KGHSH and CDR2 is LQKENI. V trimming: 3 bases; J trimming: 9 bases; junction bases outside the gene matches: 6. There are 14 residues in the CDR3. CDR3 nucleotides: TGTGCCAGCTCACCCGTCGGGACTAGCCTTGAGCAGTTCTTC. This translates into CASSPVGTSLEQFF.

This clone was seen only once. V and J are TRBV14 and TRBJ2-7; 11 bases line up with TRBD2. Germline V gene sequence: CDR1 SGHDN, CDR2 FVKESK. Trimming cost V 4 bases and J 6 bases; bases outside gene matches: 8. CDR3 length: 15 amino acids. The CDR3 spells CASSLLAGGKSEQYF. For the CDR3, the DNA is TGTGCCAGCAGCCTCCTAGCGGGAGGAAAGTCCGAGCAGTACTTC.

This rearrangement joins TRBV7-8 to TRBJ2-2; D gene unclear. Germline CDR1 and CDR2: SGHVS and FQNEAQ. V was pared by 5 bases and J by 5 bases, with 6 bases between. The length of the CDR3 is 12 residues. The CDR3 sequence: CASSKSTGELFF. The CDR3 bases are TGTGCCAGCAGCAAATCGACCGGGGAGCTGTTTTTT.

J is TRBJ1-5 and V is TRBV19; the match to TRBD1 covers 8 bases. After removal of 3 bases from V and 1 base from J, the junction contained 2 bases not matched to a gene. This CDR3 has 15 amino acids. Germline CDR1 reads LNHDA; CDR2 reads SQIVND (reference sequence). CDR3 residues: CASSMTGASNQPQHF. The CDR3 DNA follows: TGTGCCAGTAGTATGACAGGGGCCAGCAATCAGCCCCAGCATTTT.

There are many counts of this clone. This rearrangement joins TRBV10-2 to TRBJ1-5; D is ambiguous. This CDR3 has 14 amino acids. The germline CDR1 and CDR2 sequences are WSHSY and SAAADI. V lost 9 bases to trimming and J lost 4 bases, with 16 bases between them. The CDR3 DNA reads TGCGCCAGTACAGTTGGACTGAGTAATCAGCCCCAGCATTTT. Amino acid sequence: CASTVGLSNQPQHF.

This clone was seen only once. J is TRBJ2-2 and V is TRBV19, with D perhaps TRBD2 (5 bases). V lost 1 base to trimming and J lost 6 bases, with 9 bases between them. CDR3 size: 14 residues. Germline values: CDR1 LNHDA, CDR2 SQIVND (reference sequence). The CDR3 reads CASSIGPSSGELFF. For the CDR3, the DNA is TGTGCCAGTAGTATAGGGCCTAGCTCCGGGGAGCTGTTTTTT.

The count of this clone is one. The chain carries TRBV6-5 and TRBJ1-4; no definite D call. There are 14 residues in the CDR3. In germline, CDR1 is MNHEY, CDR2 SVGAGI. V gave up 2 bases and J gave up 1 base, with 5 bases separating them. The CDR3 sequence is CASSYGRTNEKLFF. CDR3 nucleotide sequence: TGTGCCAGCAGTTACGGGAGAACTAATGAAAAACTGTTTTTT.

The chain employs TRBV2 and TRBJ1-1, with a tentative D call TRBD1 (5 bases). V lost 6 bases and J lost 1, with 24 bases in between. Germline V CDR1 and CDR2: SNHLY, FYNNEI. The CDR3 length is 18 residues. The CDR3 is CASSESWLIGHSNTEAFF. The DNA for the CDR3 is TGTGCCAGCAGCGAGTCGTGGTTAATAGGACACTCGAACACTGAAGCTTTCTTT. Full variable domain (rest looked up from reference TRBV2 and TRBJ1-1): EPEVTQTPSHQVTQMGQEVILRCVPISNHLYFYWYRQILGQKVEFLVSFYNNEISEKSEIFDDQFSVERPDGSNFTLKIRSTKLEDSAMYFCASSESWLIGHSNTEAFFGQGTRLTVV.

The chain combines TRBV3-1 (or the pseudogene TRBV3-2) with TRBJ1-2; 12 positions agree with TRBD1. CDR3 length: 13 amino acids. With V trimmed by 7 bases and J by 8 bases, 5 bases remained unmatched. Per the germline V gene, CDR1 is LGHDT and CDR2 is YNNKEL (reference sequence). As DNA, the CDR3 is TGTGCCAGCACGGGACAGGGGGCTGGGGGCTACACCTTC. This translates into CASTGQGAGGYTF.

The rearrangement links TRBV3-1 (or the pseudogene TRBV3-2) to TRBJ2-3; D gene unclear. V gave up 2 bases and J gave up 4 bases, with 7 bases separating them. CDR3 size: 13 residues. Germline V gene lookup returns CDR1 LGHDT and CDR2 YNNKEL (reference sequence). CDR3: CASSQLDPDTQYF. The CDR3, as DNA: TGTGCCAGCAGCCAACTAGATCCAGATACGCAGTATTTT.

This chain links TRBV7-2 with TRBJ1-2, with D perhaps matching TRBD1 (5 bases). Trimming pared 3 bases from V and 2 bases from J, leaving 7 bases between. The CDR3 is made up of 13 amino acids. Looked up from germline, CDR1 is SGHTA and CDR2 is FQGNSA. The CDR3 DNA is TGTGCCAGCAGCTTTGACAGAAACTATGGCTACACCTTC. It codes for CASSFDRNYGYTF.

The chain carries TRBV21-1 and TRBJ1-6. TRBV21-1 counts as a pseudogene. The CDR3 loop spans 10 amino acids. The CDR3 region has the DNA TGTGCCACCTCTAATTCACCCCTCCACTTT. This gives the protein CATSNSPLHF.

The V and J genes are TRBV6-1 and TRBJ1-6, with no clear D. Germline CDR1 reads MNHNS; CDR2 reads SASEGT. The CDR3 has 14 residues. Trimming shortened V by 0 bases and J by 14 bases, and 14 bases separated the two germline ends. CDR3 in DNA: TGTGCCAGCAGTGAAGCGCTCAGGATCCCTACCCTCCACTTT. It translates to CASSEALRIPTLHF.

V and J are TRBV6-6 and TRBJ2-2; 7 bases line up with TRBD2. This CDR3 comprises 16 residues. Germline V gene lookup returns CDR1 MNHNY and CDR2 SVGAGI (reference sequence). V lost 7 bases and J lost 4; bases outside the gene matches: 12. CDR3 coding DNA: TGTGCCAGCATTCCCCGTGGAGGGGAGGGCACCGGGGAGCTGTTTTTT. This sequence encodes CASIPRGGEGTGELFF.

This clone turned up a few times. This sequence joins TRBV6-5 and TRBJ1-2; TRBD1 matches at 7 bases. Germline trimming cut 5 bases from V and 8 bases from J; bases unmatched to any gene: 2. The CDR3 totals 11 residues. CDR1 and CDR2 from the germline V gene are MNHEY and SVGAGI. CDR3 amino acids: CASSNRGGYTF. The CDR3 DNA is TGTGCCAGCAGTAACAGGGGCGGCTACACCTTC.

This chain joins TRBV18 and TRBJ1-1; unclear D gene. Germline CDR1 KGHSH, CDR2 LQKENI. V gave up 0 bases and J gave up 6 bases, with 5 bases separating them. CDR3 length: 12 amino acids. The CDR3: CASSPPSSEAFF. The DNA of the CDR3 is TGTGCCAGCTCACCACCATCATCTGAAGCTTTCTTT.

V is TRBV6-4 and J is TRBJ1-1; TRBD1 might be the D (6 bases). The V end was cut by 8 bases, the J end by 1 base, with 14 bases between. This CDR3 comprises 14 residues. The germline CDR1 and CDR2 sequences are MRHNA and SNTAGT. The CDR3 region has the DNA TGTGCCAGCGCCCGGGACACCGGGAACACTGAAGCTTTCTTT. This codes for CASARDTGNTEAFF.

The chain employs TRBV19 and TRBJ1-6; D call uncertain. The germline gives CDR1 LNHDA, CDR2 SQIVND (reference sequence). V was shortened by 5 bases and J by 5 bases, with 13 bases between the two germline ends. This CDR3 has 15 amino acids. The CDR3 DNA reads TGTGCCAGTAGTGGAGGGTTGGTTAATAATTCACCCCTCCACTTT. Its translation is CASSGGLVNNSPLHF. Supplemented by reference TRBV19 and TRBJ1-6, the full variable domain reads DGGITQSPKYLFRKEGQNVTLSCEQNLNHDAMYWYRQDPGQGLRLIYYSQIVNDFQKGDIAEGYSVSREKKESFPLTVTSAQKNPTAFYLCASSGGLVNNSPLHFGNGTRLTVT.

This clone was seen just once. The rearrangement links TRBV7-8 to TRBJ2-1; 8 bases agree with TRBD2. Trimming removed 3 bases from V and 4 bases from J; junction bases left unmatched: 2. The CDR3 is 14 amino acids. Germline V gene lookup returns CDR1 SGHVS and CDR2 FQNEAQ. Here the CDR3 DNA reads TGTGCCAGCAGCTTTCCTAGCGGGTACAATGAGCAGTTCTTC. This translates into CASSFPSGYNEQFF.

This chain joins TRBV28 and TRBJ2-5; TRBD1 agrees at 9 bases. Germline loops: CDR1 MDHEN, CDR2 SYDVKM. The V and J ends lost 4 bases and 5 bases, in that order; junction bases with no gene match: 11. The CDR3 totals 16 residues. CDR3 nucleotide sequence: TGTGCCAGCAGTTCAATAGGGACAGGGATCTACGAGACCCAGTACTTC. Protein product: CASSSIGTGIYETQYF.

In its sample, this clone was seen once. The chain links TRBV12-3 or TRBV12-4 to TRBJ2-7, with D possibly being TRBD1 (6 bases). This CDR3 is built from 12 residues. The V gene lost 5 bases and the J gene lost 4 bases, with 9 bases spanning the gap. CDR3 nucleotide sequence: TGTGCCAGCAGTCCAAGGGGGTACGAGCAGTACTTC. It specifies CASSPRGYEQYF.

The genes are TRBV2 and TRBJ1-6; D not resolved. Germline V gene sequence: CDR1 SNHLY, CDR2 FYNNEI. The ends were cut back, 6 bases at V and 0 bases at J, with 9 bases in the middle. The CDR3 runs 15 residues. The CDR3 protein is CASSDRSSYNSPLHF. CDR3 DNA: TGTGCCAGCAGCGACCGGAGCTCCTATAATTCACCCCTCCACTTT.